The clone carrying this T cell receptor beta chain has more than one count but fewer than ten. What it binds is not known. This record comes from a study of metastatic and nonmetastatic thyroid tumors. Whole-study findings and limits: Malignant thyroid tumors reportedly exceeded benign nodules significantly in TCR beta diversity, with the difference appearing in blood and tumor.

TCRdb reanalyzed the PCR reads with MiXCR. The data contain 13,000 or so clones, 25% to 35% of them singletons. Prior to thyroid surgery, none of the patients had received any treatment. The TCR comes from a female donor with papillary thyroid cancer or a benign thyroid nodule (not recorded which). Some clones in this sample may be carry-over from other donors' samples. Sequenced input: tumor tissue.

This chain's CDR3 is CASSAAGVSYGYTF. As DNA, the CDR3 is TGTGCCAGCAGTGCCGCAGGGGTTAGCTATGGCTACACCTTC. This chain links TRBV27 with TRBJ1-2; D perhaps matches TRBD1 (6 bases). Germline V gene lookup returns CDR1 MNHEY and CDR2 SMNVEV (reference sequence). The CDR3 contains 14 residues. V was shortened by 5 bases and J by 4 bases, with 14 bases between the two germline ends.